This entry is about one T cell receptor (beta chain). A 200 ng quantity of DNA, 30,000 to 35,000 T cell genomes, went into the sorted-subset replicate PCRs. TCRdb's copy holds only in-frame clones and misses some; the assay was immunoSEQ multiplex PCR. Seen here are about 79,000 clones, under 65% observed once, and the top ten hold under 65%. The CDR3 is made up of 15 amino acids. The ends lost 3 bases at V and 4 bases at J; junction bases unmatched: 8. Germline lookup yields CDR1 LGHNA and CDR2 YNFKEQ. The data belong to a study of shared clonotypes between healthy human individuals. The clonotype originates from a young man in good health. Specimen: memory CD8+ T cells sorted from blood. The subset was: CD45RO+ cells pooled with CCR7-negative TemRA cells. The chain is built from TRBV4-2 and TRBJ2-7; 8 bases agree with TRBD2. The CDR3 coding sequence is TGTGCCAGCAGCCAGGGACTAGTCGCGGGTTACGAGCAGTACTTC. Encoded protein: CASSQGLVAGYEQYF.